The 17 T cell receptor beta chains presented below share a single source sample, sequenced in a study of blood T cell repertoires in COVID-19 (dated by TCRdb to the early 2020s). Library creation used the immunoSEQ multiplex PCR assay. TCRdb retrieved this table from immuneACCESS and kept in-frame rearrangements only. Not all clones are present; in checked studies, unresolved V genes account for under half, and no reason is known for the remainder. The table for this sample lists roughly 59,000 clones; roughly 81% of them were counted only once. Together, the top ten hold 15% to 19% of the sample. What was sequenced was peripheral blood. These receptors originate from an elderly man with acute or convalescent COVID-19.

This chain joins TRBV7-3 and TRBJ1-5, with TRBD1 as a possible D gene (6 bases). Between the trimmed V and J ends, which lost 5 bases and 6 bases, there was a span of 11 bases. Per germline, CDR1 SGHTA and CDR2 FQGTGA. The CDR3 contains 13 residues. The CDR3 loop is CASSAGVGQPQHF. The DNA of the CDR3 is TGTGCCAGCAGCGCAGGGGTTGGTCAGCCCCAGCATTTT.

This chain's CDR3 is CASSLSTGTGMSGANVLTF. The CDR3 DNA reads TGCGCCAGCAGCCTGAGCACCGGGACAGGGATGAGTGGGGCCAACGTCCTGACTTTC. V gene TRBV4-3 combines with J gene TRBJ2-6; 9 bases match TRBD1. Trimming took 4 bases from V and 3 from J; bases not matched to a gene: 13. The germline V gene encodes CDR1 LGHNA and CDR2 YSLEER. CDR3 length equals 19 residues.

This clone was seen a few times. The chain links TRBV6-1 to TRBJ2-3; perhaps TRBD2 as D (6 bases). CDR3 length: 16 residues. The germline CDR1 and CDR2 sequences are MNHNS and SASEGT. V was trimmed by 3 bases and J by 1 base, leaving 14 bases between them. CDR3 in DNA: TGTGCCAGCAGTGAGGAACTAGCCCCCGGCACAGATACGCAGTATTTT. This encodes CASSEELAPGTDTQYF.

This clone came up a few times. This rearrangement joins TRBV19 to TRBJ2-6, with 8 bases lining up with TRBD1. The CDR3 is made up of 17 amino acids. V lost 6 bases, J lost 6 bases, and 13 bases stayed unmatched. The germline CDR1 and CDR2 sequences are LNHDA and SQIVND (reference sequence). The CDR3 sequence is CASSYLSGGREANVLTF. Written as DNA, the CDR3 is TGTGCCAGTAGCTACTTGTCAGGGGGCCGGGAGGCCAACGTCCTGACTTTC.

This clone was detected only once. The chain carries TRBV5-1 and TRBJ1-1; a weak D match, TRBD1 (5 bases). The CDR3 is 13 amino acids. From germline, CDR1 is SGHRS and CDR2 YFSETQ. V lost 0 bases to trimming and J lost 3 bases, with 6 bases between them. The CDR3 DNA reads as TGCGCCAGCAGCTTGGAACAGGACACTGAAGCTTTCTTT. As protein: CASSLEQDTEAFF.

This rearrangement joins TRBV6-5 to TRBJ2-3, with TRBD2 identical over 8 bases. Germline V CDR1 and CDR2: MNHEY, SVGAGI. The J segment lost 4 bases and the V segment lost 4 bases, leaving 10 bases of the junction unmatched. The CDR3 runs 16 residues. For the CDR3, the DNA is TGTGCCAGCAGTTCCCGGGGGGGCCAAGAGGCAGATACGCAGTATTTT. Translated, it gives CASSSRGGQEADTQYF.

The chain links TRBV2 to TRBJ2-1; 7 bases align to TRBD2. The germline CDR1 and CDR2 sequences are SNHLY and FYNNEI. The CDR3 is 15 amino acids. Losses at the gene ends were 11 bases for V and 4 bases for J; bases not matched to a gene: 14. CDR3 DNA sequence: TGTGCCTCAGCGTCGGGGGGATTTTGGTACAATGAGCAGTTCTTC. Protein: CASASGGFWYNEQFF. The whole variable domain, remainder taken from reference TRBV2 and TRBJ2-1, is EPEVTQTPSHQVTQMGQEVILRCVPISNHLYFYWYRQILGQKVEFLVSFYNNEISEKSEIFDDQFSVERPDGSNFTLKIRSTKLEDSAMYFCASASGGFWYNEQFFGPGTRLTVL.

The chain combines TRBV7-2 with TRBJ2-7, with D uncertain. V lost 6 bases and J 4 bases, leaving 7 bases between the germline ends. CDR1 SGHTA and CDR2 FQGNSA come from the germline V gene. CDR3 size: 11 residues. This CDR3 reads CASSSNYEQYF. Written as DNA, the CDR3 is TGTGCCAGCAGTTCCAATTACGAGCAGTACTTC.

The chain couples TRBV5-1 to TRBJ2-5; possibly TRBD2 for D (8 bases). This CDR3 has 15 residues. From germline, CDR1 is SGHRS and CDR2 YFSETQ. V lost 4 bases and J lost 3, with 16 bases in between. CDR3 loop: CASSRGGQYEETQYF. CDR3 in DNA: TGCGCCAGCAGCCGGGGGGGACAGTACGAAGAGACCCAGTACTTC.

The J gene is TRBJ1-2, the V gene TRBV27; the match to TRBD1 covers 9 bases. J gave up 3 bases and V 2 bases, and 4 bases lay outside the gene matches. The CDR3 totals 15 residues. Germline V gene data show CDR1 as MNHEY and CDR2 as SMNVEV (reference sequence). The CDR3 is CASSLVGTGHYGYTF. CDR3 DNA sequence: TGTGCCAGCAGTTTAGTTGGGACAGGGCACTATGGCTACACCTTC.

The V and J genes are TRBV7-2 and TRBJ1-6; D is ambiguous. Trimming shortened V by 6 bases and J by 2 bases, and 14 bases separated the two germline ends. The germline gives CDR1 SGHTA, CDR2 FQGNSA. CDR3 length: 16 residues. The CDR3 loop reads CASRRTVSPYNSPLHF. Here the CDR3 DNA reads TGTGCCAGCAGACGGACTGTTTCCCCCTATAATTCACCCCTCCACTTT. Combining the CDR3 with reference TRBV7-2 and TRBJ1-6 gives the whole variable domain GAGVSQSPSNKVTEKGKDVELRCDPISGHTALYWYRQSLGQGLEFLIYFQGNSAPDKSGLPSDRFSAERTGGSVSTLTIQRTQQEDSAVYLCASRRTVSPYNSPLHFGNGTRLTVT.

The chain recombines TRBV19 with TRBJ2-1, with 7 bases identical to TRBD2. Germline CDR1 LNHDA, CDR2 SQIVND (reference sequence). The trim removed 8 bases at V and 10 bases at J, leaving 5 bases unmatched. This CDR3 spans 11 amino acids. CDR3 amino acids: CASGGGWEQFF. Written as DNA, the CDR3 is TGTGCCAGTGGGGGGGGTTGGGAGCAGTTCTTC.

This clone was seen just once. The chain recombines TRBV18 with TRBJ1-1; no clear D gene. This CDR3 comprises 19 residues. With 3 bases removed from V and 0 bases from J, the gap between germline ends came to 23 bases. Germline V gene sequence: CDR1 KGHSH, CDR2 LQKENI. The CDR3 DNA sequence: TGTGCCAGCTCACCCGTATCTTTTAGGAGTGGATACATGAACACTGAAGCTTTCTTT. Its translation: CASSPVSFRSGYMNTEAFF.

The chain carries TRBV9 and TRBJ1-1; D remains ambiguous. V lost 4 bases and J 1 base, leaving 8 bases between the germline ends. The CDR3 totals 13 residues. From germline, CDR1 is SGDLS and CDR2 YYNGEE. This chain's CDR3 is CASSPQENTEAFF. In DNA, the CDR3 is TGTGCCAGCAGCCCTCAGGAGAACACTGAAGCTTTCTTT.

The CDR3 DNA follows: TGTGCCAGCAGGTACAGGGGGGGTCCGGGTCGGGAGCAGTACTTC. This encodes CASRYRGGPGREQYF. The chain couples TRBV28 to TRBJ2-7; tentatively, D is TRBD1 (8 bases). The V end lost 6 bases, the J end lost 7 bases, and 22 bases lay between the germline ends. Germline V gives CDR1 MDHEN, CDR2 SYDVKM. This CDR3 has 15 amino acids.

The rearrangement joins TRBV5-1 to TRBJ2-5, with 13 bases identical to TRBD2. Germline CDR1 is SGHRS and CDR2 is YFSETQ. This CDR3 spans 18 amino acids. J was trimmed by 5 bases and V by 0 bases; bases with no gene match: 10. The CDR3 nucleotides are TGCGCCAGCAGCTTGGACGGCCTGGGACTAGCGGGAAGTGAGACCCAGTACTTC. Its protein product is CASSLDGLGLAGSETQYF. Combining the CDR3 with reference TRBV5-1 and TRBJ2-5 gives the whole variable domain KAGVTQTPRYLIKTRGQQVTLSCSPISGHRSVSWYQQTPGQGLQFLFEYFSETQRNKGNFPGRFSGRQFSNSRSEMNVSTLELGDSALYLCASSLDGLGLAGSETQYFGPGTRLLVL.

The chain joins TRBV12-5 to TRBJ2-1; D unclear. In germline, CDR1 is LGHNT, CDR2 FRNRAP. V lost 4 bases and J lost 7, with 11 bases in between. There are 13 residues in the CDR3. DNA of the CDR3: TGTGCTAGTGGTTCCGCCCAGTGGAATGAGCAGTTCTTC. Protein: CASGSAQWNEQFF.